This T cell receptor beta chain was identified during a study of T cells in Graves' hyperthyroidism and ophthalmopathy. Researchers amplified the TCR beta CDR3 regions from RNA transcripts. With the HTBI primer set, the TCR CDR3 went through a first round of RT-PCR. TCRdb processed the multiplex PCR reads anew with MiXCR; each CDR3 protein has one entry. This table holds about 560,000 distinct CDR3 sequences, roughly a sixth found once. The CDR3 runs to 13 residues. Trimming took 5 bases from V and 10 from J; bases not matched to a gene: 6. This clonotype appeared many times. Using around 10 ml of fresh peripheral blood, PBMCs were prepared.

Sequencing was done on a sample of blood. This TCR came from a woman between 18 and 29 years old with Graves' hyperthyroidism. This sequence joins TRBV12-3 or TRBV12-4 and TRBJ2-1, with TRBD1 matching over 9 bases. This chain's CDR3 is CASSQGQGNEQFF. The CDR3 DNA follows: TGTGCCAGCAGTCAGGGACAGGGTAACGAGCAGTTCTTC.